This paragraph reports one T cell receptor (beta chain). Its antigen is unknown. Qualities for individual bases were not recorded, and no much larger clone is one base off. This record belongs to a study of early T cells in non-severe SARS-CoV-2 infection (dated by TCRdb to the early 2020s). In the study overall: Bulk RNA from unsorted whole blood was used for TCR sequencing, so alpha and beta chains could not be paired. The research as a whole found: Matching against VDJdb was skewed toward anti-spike CD8 responses, likely underestimated virus-specific expansions, and missed private and CD4 specificities.

Set within a cohort of healthcare workers in London, UK, this nested case-control study involved weekly PCR testing of nasopharyngeal swabs along with blood sampling. Healthcare workers were enrolled in the week of the UK lockdown, from 23 to 31 March 2020, and were followed every week for up to roughly 15 weeks. Its CDR3 holds 18 amino acids, cysteine through phenylalanine. The only DNA kept is the CDR3, 54 bases in frame from the first base. Germline trimming: 5 bases from V, 0 bases from J; junction bases outside gene matches: 6. Taken from the germline V gene (reference sequence), the CDR1 and CDR2 loops are SEHNR and FQNEAQ. Libraries were prepared through 5' RACE. The sample was run on a NextSeq 500. To correct for sequencing error and PCR bias, the TCR library protocol tagged individual cDNA molecules with unique molecular identifiers. TCR alpha and beta chains were both sequenced, and the abundances of alpha and beta sequences in each sample were closely correlated with each other. Concerning the study's data processing: Decombinator V4 was used to annotate TCR sequences for V gene, J gene and CDR3. Expanded TCRs were defined as changing significantly between any two time points under a Poisson model with p below 0.0001. TCR abundances were normalised to the total number of TCRs sequenced per sample and were expressed as counts per million. TRAV1-2 paired with TRAJ12, TRAJ20 or TRAJ33 defined MAIT TCRs, while TRAV10 paired with TRAJ18 defined iNKT TCRs. VDJdb, accessed 1 November 2021, was searched for CMV, EBV and SARS-CoV-2 annotated TCRs, with TCRs annotated for multiple antigens excluded. TCRdb handled the public reads itself, with Q25 trimming in fastp and clone calling in MiXCR, and kept productive beta chains. Entries are consolidated by CDR3 protein sequence, retaining the most common genes and DNA. V and J calls and clone size were set by TCRdb, not the authors. The sample data list roughly 42,000 distinct CDR3 sequences, and more than 10% of these were observed just once. The ten largest clones take up about a sixth of the sample.

This sequence was found in an adult who was a healthcare worker with PCR-confirmed SARS-CoV-2 infection or an uninfected control (not recorded which). The sample comprised whole blood. The sequence is built from TRBV7-9 and TRBJ2-1; 14 central nucleotides agree with TRBD2. This receptor carries the CDR3 CASSAGLAGAFSYNEQFF. The DNA sequence is as follows: TGTGCCAGCAGCGCGGGACTAGCGGGGGCCTTCTCCTACAATGAGCAGTTCTTC.